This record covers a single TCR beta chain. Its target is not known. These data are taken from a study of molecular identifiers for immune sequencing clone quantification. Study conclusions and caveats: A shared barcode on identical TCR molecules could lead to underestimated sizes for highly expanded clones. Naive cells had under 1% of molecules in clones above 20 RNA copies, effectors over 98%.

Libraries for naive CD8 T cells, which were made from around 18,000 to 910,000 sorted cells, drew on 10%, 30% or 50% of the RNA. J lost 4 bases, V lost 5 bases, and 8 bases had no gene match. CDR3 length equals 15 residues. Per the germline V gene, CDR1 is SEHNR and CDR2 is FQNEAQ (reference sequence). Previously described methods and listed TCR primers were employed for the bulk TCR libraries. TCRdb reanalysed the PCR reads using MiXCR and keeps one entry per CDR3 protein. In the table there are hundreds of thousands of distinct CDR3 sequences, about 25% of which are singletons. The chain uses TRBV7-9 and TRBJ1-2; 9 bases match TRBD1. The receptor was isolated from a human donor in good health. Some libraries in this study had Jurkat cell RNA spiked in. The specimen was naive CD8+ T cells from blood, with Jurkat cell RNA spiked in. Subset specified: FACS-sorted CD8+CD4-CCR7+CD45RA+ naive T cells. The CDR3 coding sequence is TGTGCCAGCAGCCCCGGGACAGGGAGCGCCTATGGCTACACCTTC. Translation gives CASSPGTGSAYGYTF.